These 27 T cell receptor beta chains were sequenced from one sample in a study of cytomegalovirus exposure and HLA in healthy donors. The PCR contained 60 Vbeta and 13 Jbeta primers. The table came from immunoSEQ multiplex PCR; TCRdb's copy has only in-frame clones and leaves some out. The sample has about 180,000 clones, 60% to 85% seen once. Sequenced input: PBMCs. The receptor source for this set is a middle-aged man in good health and CMV-seronegative.

This sequence joins TRBV19 and TRBJ2-2; tentatively, D is TRBD2 (5 bases). Between the trimmed V and J ends, which lost 1 base and 6 bases, there was a span of 12 bases. This CDR3 spans 15 amino acids. CDR1 and CDR2 from the germline V gene are LNHDA and SQIVND (reference sequence). This CDR3 reads CASSIVPRVAGELFF. The CDR3 DNA follows: TGTGCCAGTAGTATAGTGCCGAGGGTAGCCGGGGAGCTGTTTTTT. The variable domain in full, with the rest retrieved from reference TRBV19 and TRBJ2-2, is DGGITQSPKYLFRKEGQNVTLSCEQNLNHDAMYWYRQDPGQGLRLIYYSQIVNDFQKGDIAEGYSVSREKKESFPLTVTSAQKNPTAFYLCASSIVPRVAGELFFGEGSRLTVL.

V usage is TRBV7-9 and J usage is TRBJ1-1; D uncertain. Trimming left V 7 bases short and J 3 bases short, with 6 bases between. Germline lookup yields CDR1 SEHNR and CDR2 FQNEAQ (reference sequence). CDR3 length: 11 amino acids. CDR3 sequence: CASTSDTEAFF. The DNA for the CDR3 is TGTGCCAGCACCTCCGACACTGAAGCTTTCTTT.

The gene calls are TRBV18 and TRBJ2-5; the match to TRBD1 covers 10 bases. Trimming removed 4 bases from V and 1 base from J; junction bases left unmatched: 6. In germline, CDR1 is KGHSH, CDR2 LQKENI. CDR3 length equals 16 residues. In DNA, the CDR3 is TGTGCCAGCTCACTGGAGGGACAGGGGTTCCAAGAGACCCAGTACTTC. It encodes CASSLEGQGFQETQYF.

The chain uses TRBV19 and TRBJ2-3; D not resolved. Trimming removed 3 bases from V and 0 bases from J, with 10 bases in between. Germline V gene sequence: CDR1 LNHDA, CDR2 SQIVND (reference sequence). The CDR3 runs 15 residues. CDR3 amino acids: CASSMALSSTDTQYF. The CDR3, as DNA: TGTGCCAGTAGTATGGCCCTTTCTAGCACAGATACGCAGTATTTT.

CDR3 bases: TGTGCCAGCAGTTCGACAGGGGGCGTCGCAGATACGCAGTATTTT. This translates into CASSSTGGVADTQYF. The chain joins TRBV6-4 to TRBJ2-3, with 10 bases matching TRBD1. CDR1 is MRHNA and CDR2 is SNTAGT in the germline V gene. The CDR3 has 15 amino acids. The V and J ends lost 5 bases and 4 bases, in that order; junction bases with no gene match: 6.

V gene TRBV19 combines with J gene TRBJ1-5, with TRBD1 as a possible D gene (5 bases). The germline V gene encodes CDR1 LNHDA and CDR2 SQIVND (reference sequence). The CDR3 length is 15 residues. V lost 5 bases and J lost 3, with 14 bases in between. CDR3 nucleotide sequence: TGTGCCAGTAGTTCGGGACTCTTATACAATCAGCCCCAGCATTTT. Translation gives CASSSGLLYNQPQHF.

The chain joins TRBV9 to TRBJ1-3, with TRBD1 as a possible D gene (5 bases). The CDR3 loop spans 15 amino acids. Trimming took 1 base from V and 1 from J, leaving 9 bases between them. Germline V gene data show CDR1 as SGDLS and CDR2 as YYNGEE. CDR3 in amino acids: CASSVQGLSGNTIYF. The CDR3 DNA is TGTGCCAGCAGCGTACAGGGTTTATCTGGAAACACCATATATTTT.

This chain links TRBV6-5 with TRBJ1-2, with D perhaps TRBD1 (6 bases). Trimming removed 2 bases at V and 8 bases at J, with 18 bases between. The CDR3 runs to 15 residues. The germline V gene encodes CDR1 MNHEY and CDR2 SVGAGI. The CDR3 reads CASSYVRDKWSGYTF. The CDR3 region has the DNA TGTGCCAGCAGTTACGTAAGGGACAAGTGGTCGGGCTACACCTTC.

The chain uses TRBV5-1 and TRBJ2-3; D remains ambiguous. The V gene lost 0 bases and the J gene lost 0 bases, with 5 bases spanning the gap. The germline gives CDR1 SGHRS, CDR2 YFSETQ. The CDR3 totals 14 residues. The CDR3 DNA follows: TGCGCCAGCAGCTTGGAAACTAGCACAGATACGCAGTATTTT. Residues: CASSLETSTDTQYF.

This rearrangement joins TRBV5-1 to TRBJ1-1, with D tentatively TRBD1 (6 bases). The CDR3 totals 13 residues. The V gene's germline CDR1 is SGHRS and CDR2 YFSETQ. V lost 0 bases and J lost 7, with 10 bases in between. The chain's CDR3 is CASSLEGVFEAFF. CDR3 nucleotide sequence: TGCGCCAGCAGCTTGGAGGGGGTTTTTGAAGCTTTCTTT.

The chain couples TRBV9 to TRBJ2-7, with 12 bases fitting TRBD2. The germline gives CDR1 SGDLS, CDR2 YYNGEE. The ends lost 2 bases at V and 2 bases at J; junction bases unmatched: 5. The CDR3 contains 16 residues. CDR3 residues: CASSVTTSGRTYEQYF. CDR3 in DNA: TGTGCCAGCAGCGTTACGACTAGCGGGAGAACCTACGAGCAGTACTTC.

The sample holds a few counts of this clone. The genes are TRBV25-1 and TRBJ2-5; 7 bases match TRBD2. Germline V gives CDR1 MGHDK, CDR2 SYGVNS. Unmatched junction bases numbered 13, after V lost 6 bases and J lost 3 bases. The CDR3 loop spans 16 amino acids. CDR3 protein: CASSPEGLAAKETQYF. CDR3 DNA sequence: TGTGCCAGCAGCCCTGAGGGCCTAGCGGCTAAAGAGACCCAGTACTTC.

This rearrangement joins TRBV7-2 to TRBJ1-5, with TRBD1 as a possible D gene (5 bases). V was trimmed by 5 bases and J by 4 bases, leaving 12 bases between them. The CDR3 runs 14 residues. In germline, CDR1 is SGHTA, CDR2 FQGNSA. This CDR3 is CASSPQGLNQPQHF. The CDR3 DNA reads TGTGCCAGCAGCCCGCAGGGACTTAATCAGCCCCAGCATTTT.

This clone came up a few times. The gene calls are TRBV27 and TRBJ2-1, with TRBD1 matching over 7 bases. V gave up 6 bases and J gave up 8 bases; unmatched junction bases: 7. CDR3 size: 13 residues. The germline CDR1 and CDR2 sequences are MNHEY and SMNVEV (reference sequence). CDR3 DNA sequence: TGTGCCAGCAGCTATACAGGGGCCCATGAGCAGTTCTTC. Protein: CASSYTGAHEQFF.

The sample holds one count of this clone. This rearrangement joins TRBV27 to TRBJ1-6; possible D gene TRBD1, 5 bases. The CDR3 sequence is 15 residues long. Germline CDR1 and CDR2: MNHEY and SMNVEV (reference sequence). V was cut by 8 bases and J by 3 bases, with 14 bases left in between. The CDR3 is CASRGTSLYNSPLHF. In DNA form, the CDR3 reads TGTGCCAGCCGCGGGACCAGTCTCTATAATTCACCCCTCCACTTT.

The DNA of the CDR3 is TGCGCCAGCAGCTCCAGAACTCGGGGAACCTACAATGAGCAGTTCTTC. Translated, it gives CASSSRTRGTYNEQFF. The chain links TRBV5-1 to TRBJ2-1; a possible D gene is TRBD2 (5 bases). The V gene lost 3 bases and the J gene lost 2 bases, with 15 bases spanning the gap. The CDR3 sequence is 16 residues long. CDR1 and CDR2 from the germline V gene are SGHRS and YFSETQ.

This clone was detected only a few times. In DNA, the CDR3 is TGTGCCAGCAGCCTCACCGGGACAGGGGACACCGGGGAGCTGTTTTTT. It specifies CASSLTGTGDTGELFF. The chain joins TRBV7-9 to TRBJ2-2; 10 bases fit TRBD1. This CDR3 has 16 residues. In germline, CDR1 is SEHNR, CDR2 FQNEAQ (reference sequence). Germline trimming cut 5 bases from V and 3 bases from J; bases unmatched to any gene: 6.

A word on this clone: The sample contains more than one DNA sequence encoding this CDR3. This sequence joins TRBV18 and TRBJ1-2; D gene ambiguous. CDR3 length equals 13 residues. Per germline, CDR1 KGHSH and CDR2 LQKENI. V was clipped by 2 bases and J by 3 bases, with 7 bases between them. Written as DNA, the CDR3 is TGTGCCAGCTCACCAGGAGGTGACTATGGCTACACCTTC. It specifies CASSPGGDYGYTF.

This chain uses TRBV10-1 with TRBJ2-3, with 11 bases identical to TRBD2. The CDR3 has 14 amino acids. The V gene's germline CDR1 is WNHNN and CDR2 SYGVQD (reference sequence). The V and J ends lost 2 bases and 10 bases, in that order; junction bases with no gene match: 5. The CDR3 protein is CASSEITSGGPQYF. The CDR3 DNA follows: TGCGCCAGCAGTGAGATTACTAGCGGGGGACCGCAGTATTTT.

The chain is built from TRBV11-2 and TRBJ1-1, with a possible D match to TRBD1 (6 bases). Trimming stripped 4 bases from V and 1 base from J, with 16 bases between. Germline V gene sequence: CDR1 SGHAT, CDR2 FQNNGV. This CDR3 comprises 16 residues. Here the CDR3 DNA reads TGTGCCAGCAGCTCGGGCCCCGGGACACCGAACACTGAAGCTTTCTTT. Translation: CASSSGPGTPNTEAFF.

This chain connects TRBV4-1 to TRBJ1-1; TRBD1 is a possible D gene (6 bases). CDR1 MGHRA and CDR2 YSYEKL come from the germline V gene. V lost 4 bases to trimming and J lost 5 bases, with 17 bases between them. The CDR3 runs to 15 residues. CDR3 sequence: CASSRGHGVVTEAFF. CDR3 in DNA: TGCGCCAGCAGCCGGGGGCACGGGGTTGTTACTGAAGCTTTCTTT.

This rearrangement joins TRBV11-2 to TRBJ1-4; the D is unclear. Trimming took 5 bases from V and 5 from J, leaving 12 bases between them. CDR3 length: 14 residues. CDR1 and CDR2 (germline): SGHAT, FQNNGV. This CDR3 reads CASSQQITNEKLFF. The CDR3 DNA follows: TGTGCCAGCAGCCAACAGATAACCAATGAAAAACTGTTTTTT.

This chain joins TRBV7-2 and TRBJ1-2; tentative D call: TRBD1 (6 bases). Germline CDR1 and CDR2: SGHTA and FQGNSA. Trimming took 5 bases from V and 0 from J, leaving 13 bases between them. This CDR3 has 15 residues. The CDR3 DNA reads TGTGCCAGCAGCGCCGCTGGACAGTCTAACTATGGCTACACCTTC. Residues: CASSAAGQSNYGYTF.

This chain joins TRBV4-3 and TRBJ2-7, with D perhaps matching TRBD1 (5 bases). V dropped 1 base and J dropped 2 bases, with 12 bases sitting between them. Per the germline V gene, CDR1 is LGHNA and CDR2 is YSLEER. The CDR3 extends over 15 amino acids. DNA for the CDR3: TGCGCCAGCAGCCAAGGGGCAGGGATACCCTACGAGCAGTACTTC. Its translation is CASSQGAGIPYEQYF.

This chain links TRBV4-3 with TRBJ1-1; D remains unclear. CDR3 size: 13 residues. V lost 0 bases and J 7 bases, leaving 9 bases between the germline ends. Germline V gene sequence: CDR1 LGHNA, CDR2 YSLEER. In nucleotides, the CDR3 is TGCGCCAGCAGCCAAGACCGGGAGATTGAAGCTTTCTTT. This gives the protein CASSQDREIEAFF.

The V and J genes are TRBV4-1 and TRBJ2-1; 7 nucleotides agree with TRBD2. J gave up 0 bases and V 0 bases, and 11 bases lay outside the gene matches. Germline loops: CDR1 MGHRA, CDR2 YSYEKL. CDR3 size: 19 residues. CDR3 bases: TGCGCCAGCAGCCAAGATCGTCTCGGGGGGTTGAGCTCCTACAATGAGCAGTTCTTC. It encodes CASSQDRLGGLSSYNEQFF.

V is TRBV11-2 and J is TRBJ1-2; D is perhaps TRBD1 (5 bases). Germline values: CDR1 SGHAT, CDR2 FQNNGV. The CDR3 spans 13 residues. The V and J ends lost 5 bases and 4 bases respectively, with 11 bases between them. The CDR3 DNA is TGTGCCAGCAGCGAAGCGGGGCGCTATGGCTACACCTTC. Protein product: CASSEAGRYGYTF.